The entry below gives a single T cell receptor (beta chain) sequence along with its context. The antigen remains unidentified. This record comes from a study of shared clonotypes between healthy human individuals. Notes on the study in general: With a few donors compared, 4.5% to 6.5% of naive CD4 clonotypes were shared. Relative to their counterparts shared across all four donors, non-shared clonotypes exhibited diminished generation probabilities. Researchers sampled only blood; tissue repertoires likely differ.

Germline CDR1 is SQVTM and CDR2 is ANQGSEA. V lost 7 bases, J lost 7 bases, and 11 bases lay in between. This CDR3 spans 11 amino acids. Authors' analysis steps: Filtering of immunoSEQ junctional sequences could not match full-length read filtering. TCRdb's copy holds only in-frame clones and misses some; the assay was immunoSEQ multiplex PCR. For V, J and clone size, that table is used; D and trimming come from the DNA. The data show roughly 1,000,000 clones, approximately 80% seen once. Sequenced input: memory CD4+ T cells from PBMCs. The subset: CD45RA-negative fraction. The chain combines TRBV29-1 with TRBJ2-1; no clear D. This receptor was obtained from a man younger than 30 in good health. Some clones in this sample may be carry-over from other donors' samples. CDR3 DNA: TGCAGCGCGACGCGTGGGAATGAGCAGTTCTTC. Its translation: CSATRGNEQFF.